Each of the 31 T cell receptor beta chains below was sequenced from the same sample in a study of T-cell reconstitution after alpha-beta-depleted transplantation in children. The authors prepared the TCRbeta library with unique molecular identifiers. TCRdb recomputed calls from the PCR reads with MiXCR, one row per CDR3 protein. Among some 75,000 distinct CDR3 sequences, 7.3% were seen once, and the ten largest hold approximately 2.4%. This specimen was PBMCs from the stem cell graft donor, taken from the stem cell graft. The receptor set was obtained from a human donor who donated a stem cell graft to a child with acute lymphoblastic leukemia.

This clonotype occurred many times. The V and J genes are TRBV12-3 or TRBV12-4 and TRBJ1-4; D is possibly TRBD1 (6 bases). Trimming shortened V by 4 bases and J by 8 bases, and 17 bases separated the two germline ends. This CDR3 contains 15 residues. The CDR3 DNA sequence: TGTGCCAGCAGTTCCTTGGGGGGCTTGGGCGAAAAACTGTTTTTT. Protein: CASSSLGGLGEKLFF.

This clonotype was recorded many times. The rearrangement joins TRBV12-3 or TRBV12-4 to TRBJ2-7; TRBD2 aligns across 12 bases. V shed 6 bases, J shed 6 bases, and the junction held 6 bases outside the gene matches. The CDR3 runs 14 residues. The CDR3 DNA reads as TGTGCCAGCAGCCTAGCGGGAGGGCCCTTCGAGCAGTACTTC. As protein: CASSLAGGPFEQYF.

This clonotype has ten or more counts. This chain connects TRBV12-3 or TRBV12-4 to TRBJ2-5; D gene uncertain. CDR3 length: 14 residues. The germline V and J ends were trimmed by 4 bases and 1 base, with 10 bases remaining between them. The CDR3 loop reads CASSSSAGQETQYF. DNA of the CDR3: TGTGCCAGCAGTTCCTCCGCCGGCCAAGAGACCCAGTACTTC.

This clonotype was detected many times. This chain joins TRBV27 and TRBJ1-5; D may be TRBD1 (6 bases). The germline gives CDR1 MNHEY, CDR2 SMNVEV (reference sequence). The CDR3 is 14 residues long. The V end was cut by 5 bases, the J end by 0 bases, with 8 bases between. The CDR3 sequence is CASSHRDSNQPQHF. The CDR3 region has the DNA TGTGCCAGCAGTCACAGGGATAGCAATCAGCCCCAGCATTTT.

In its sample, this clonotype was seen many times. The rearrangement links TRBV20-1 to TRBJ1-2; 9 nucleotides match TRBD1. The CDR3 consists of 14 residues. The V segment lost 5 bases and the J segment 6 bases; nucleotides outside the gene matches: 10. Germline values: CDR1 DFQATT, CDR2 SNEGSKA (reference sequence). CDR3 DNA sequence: TGCAGTGCTCAACTGGGGGGACAGGGAAATGGCTACACCTTC. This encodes CSAQLGGQGNGYTF.

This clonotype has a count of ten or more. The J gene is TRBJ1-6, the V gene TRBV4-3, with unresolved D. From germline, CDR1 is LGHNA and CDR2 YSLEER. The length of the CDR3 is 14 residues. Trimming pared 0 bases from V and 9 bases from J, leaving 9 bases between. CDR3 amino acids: CASSQDGPFSPLHF. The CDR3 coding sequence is TGCGCCAGCAGCCAAGATGGCCCGTTTTCACCCCTCCACTTT.

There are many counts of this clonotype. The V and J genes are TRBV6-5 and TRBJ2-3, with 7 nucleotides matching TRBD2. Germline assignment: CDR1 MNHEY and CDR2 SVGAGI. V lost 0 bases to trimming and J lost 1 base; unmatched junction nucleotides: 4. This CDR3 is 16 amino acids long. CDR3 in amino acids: CASSYSRAGGTDTQYF. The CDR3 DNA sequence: TGTGCCAGCAGTTACTCGAGGGCGGGGGGCACAGATACGCAGTATTTT.

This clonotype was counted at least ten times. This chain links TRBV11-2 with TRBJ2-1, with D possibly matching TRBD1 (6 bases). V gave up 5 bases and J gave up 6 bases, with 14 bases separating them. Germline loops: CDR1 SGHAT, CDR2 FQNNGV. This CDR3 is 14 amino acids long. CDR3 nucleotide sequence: TGTGCCAGCAGCCGGATTCTACAGGGCAATGAGCAGTTCTTC. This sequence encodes CASSRILQGNEQFF.

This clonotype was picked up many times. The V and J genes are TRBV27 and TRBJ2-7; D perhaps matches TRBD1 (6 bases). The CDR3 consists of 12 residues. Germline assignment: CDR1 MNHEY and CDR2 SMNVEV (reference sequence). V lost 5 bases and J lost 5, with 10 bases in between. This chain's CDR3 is CASSPQGNEQYF. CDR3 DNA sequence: TGTGCCAGCAGTCCACAGGGTAACGAGCAGTACTTC.

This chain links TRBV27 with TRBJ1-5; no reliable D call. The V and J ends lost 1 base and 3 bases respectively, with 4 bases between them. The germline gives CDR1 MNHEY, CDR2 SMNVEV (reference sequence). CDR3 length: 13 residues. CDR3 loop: CASSLLPNQPQHF. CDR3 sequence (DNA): TGTGCCAGCAGTTTATTACCCAATCAGCCCCAGCATTTT.

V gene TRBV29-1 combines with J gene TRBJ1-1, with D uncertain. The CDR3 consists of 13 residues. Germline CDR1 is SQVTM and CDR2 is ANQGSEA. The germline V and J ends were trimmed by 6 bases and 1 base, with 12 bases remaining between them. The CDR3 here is CSVAQTGNTEAFF. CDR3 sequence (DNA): TGCAGCGTCGCTCAGACGGGGAACACTGAAGCTTTCTTT.

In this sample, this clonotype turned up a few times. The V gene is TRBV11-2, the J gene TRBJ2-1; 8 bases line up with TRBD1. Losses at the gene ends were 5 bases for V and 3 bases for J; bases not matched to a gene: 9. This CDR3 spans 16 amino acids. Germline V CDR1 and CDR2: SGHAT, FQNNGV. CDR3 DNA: TGTGCCAGCAGCCTCCTTCAGGGGGCCCGCTACAATGAGCAGTTCTTC. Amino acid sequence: CASSLLQGARYNEQFF.

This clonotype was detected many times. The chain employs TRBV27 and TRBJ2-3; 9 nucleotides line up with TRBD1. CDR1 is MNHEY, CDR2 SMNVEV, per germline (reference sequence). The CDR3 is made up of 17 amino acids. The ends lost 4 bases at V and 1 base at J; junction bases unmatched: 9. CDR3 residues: CASSSPSGTGRTDTQYF. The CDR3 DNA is TGTGCCAGCAGTTCCCCTTCCGGGACAGGGCGCACAGATACGCAGTATTTT.

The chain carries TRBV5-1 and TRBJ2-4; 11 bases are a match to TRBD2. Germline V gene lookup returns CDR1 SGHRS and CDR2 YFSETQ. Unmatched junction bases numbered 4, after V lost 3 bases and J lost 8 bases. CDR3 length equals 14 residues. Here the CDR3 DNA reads TGCGCCAGCAGCTATAGCGGGAGGGCCGACATTCAGTACTTC. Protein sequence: CASSYSGRADIQYF.

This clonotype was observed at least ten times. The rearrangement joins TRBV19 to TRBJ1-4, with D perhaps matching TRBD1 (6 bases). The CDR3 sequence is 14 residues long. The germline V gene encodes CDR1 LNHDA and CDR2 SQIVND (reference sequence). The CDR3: CATTTQGQHEKLFF. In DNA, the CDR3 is TGTGCTACTACGACCCAGGGGCAGCATGAAAAACTGTTTTTT.

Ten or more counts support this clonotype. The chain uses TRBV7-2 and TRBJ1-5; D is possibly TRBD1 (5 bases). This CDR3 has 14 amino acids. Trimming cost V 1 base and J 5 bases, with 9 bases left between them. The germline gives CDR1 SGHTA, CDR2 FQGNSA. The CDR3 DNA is TGTGCCAGCAGCTTAGTAGAGGGGTATCAGCCCCAGCATTTT. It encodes CASSLVEGYQPQHF.

CDR3 residues: CASSLQGLRAKNIQYF. The CDR3 nucleotides read TGTGCCAGCAGCTTGCAGGGGCTAAGGGCCAAAAACATTCAGTACTTC. The chain joins TRBV5-6 to TRBJ2-4, with D maybe TRBD1 (6 bases). The CDR3 loop spans 16 amino acids. Trimming removed 1 base at V and 1 base at J, with 12 bases between. The germline gives CDR1 SGHDT, CDR2 YYEEEE.

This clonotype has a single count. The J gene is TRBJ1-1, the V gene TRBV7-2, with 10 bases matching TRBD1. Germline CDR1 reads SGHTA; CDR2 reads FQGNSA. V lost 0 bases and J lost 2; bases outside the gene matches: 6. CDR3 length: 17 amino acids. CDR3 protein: CASSLALGQGLNTEAFF. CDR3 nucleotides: TGTGCCAGCAGCTTAGCGCTGGGACAGGGGCTCAACACTGAAGCTTTCTTT.

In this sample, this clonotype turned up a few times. Here the CDR3 DNA reads TGTGCCAGCAGCCCAAACCGGACTAGCACCTACAATGAGCAGTTCTTC. As protein: CASSPNRTSTYNEQFF. The rearrangement links TRBV7-6 to TRBJ2-1, with TRBD2 matching over 8 bases. The CDR3 spans 16 residues. After removal of 5 bases from V and 2 bases from J, the junction contained 8 bases not matched to a gene. Germline CDR1 is SGHVS and CDR2 is FNYEAQ.

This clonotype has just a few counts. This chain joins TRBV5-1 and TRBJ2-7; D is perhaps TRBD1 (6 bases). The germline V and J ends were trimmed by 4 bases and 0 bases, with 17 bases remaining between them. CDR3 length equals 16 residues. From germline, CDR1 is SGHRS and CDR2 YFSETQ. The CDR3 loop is CASSPSTGSPSYEQYF. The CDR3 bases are TGCGCCAGCAGCCCCTCGACAGGTTCGCCCTCCTACGAGCAGTACTTC.

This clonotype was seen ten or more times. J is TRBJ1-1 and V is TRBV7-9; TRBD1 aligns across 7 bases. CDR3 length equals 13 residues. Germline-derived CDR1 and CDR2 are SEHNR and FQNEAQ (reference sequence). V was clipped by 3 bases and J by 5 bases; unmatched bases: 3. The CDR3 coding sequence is TGTGCCAGCAGCTTGGGGACAGCAACTGAAGCTTTCTTT. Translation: CASSLGTATEAFF.

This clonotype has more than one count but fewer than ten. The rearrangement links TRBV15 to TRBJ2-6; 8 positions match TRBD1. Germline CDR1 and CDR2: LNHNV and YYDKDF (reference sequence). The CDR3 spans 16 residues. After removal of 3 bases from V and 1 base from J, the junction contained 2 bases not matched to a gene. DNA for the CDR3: TGTGCCACCAGCAGGGACAGGGAGTCTGGGGCCAACGTCCTGACTTTC. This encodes CATSRDRESGANVLTF.

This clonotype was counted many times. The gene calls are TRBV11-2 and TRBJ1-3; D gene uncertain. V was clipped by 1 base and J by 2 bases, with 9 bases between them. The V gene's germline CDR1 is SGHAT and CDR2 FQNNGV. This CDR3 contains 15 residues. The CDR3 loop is CASSLGGKAGNTIYF. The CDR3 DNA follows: TGTGCCAGCAGCTTAGGAGGAAAAGCTGGAAACACCATATATTTT.

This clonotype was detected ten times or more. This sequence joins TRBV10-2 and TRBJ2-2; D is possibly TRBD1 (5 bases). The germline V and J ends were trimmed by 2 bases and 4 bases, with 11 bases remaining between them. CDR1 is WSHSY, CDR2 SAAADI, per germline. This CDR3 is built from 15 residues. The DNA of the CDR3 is TGCGCCAGCAGTGAGGGAAGGGGTGGCACCGGGGAGCTGTTTTTT. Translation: CASSEGRGGTGELFF.

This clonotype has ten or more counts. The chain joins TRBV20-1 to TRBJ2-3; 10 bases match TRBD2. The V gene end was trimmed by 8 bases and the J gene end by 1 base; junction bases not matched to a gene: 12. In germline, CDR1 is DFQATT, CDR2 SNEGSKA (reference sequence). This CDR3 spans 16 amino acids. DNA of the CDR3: TGCAGTACCCTCAGCGGGAGGGGTATCGGCACAGATACGCAGTATTTT. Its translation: CSTLSGRGIGTDTQYF.

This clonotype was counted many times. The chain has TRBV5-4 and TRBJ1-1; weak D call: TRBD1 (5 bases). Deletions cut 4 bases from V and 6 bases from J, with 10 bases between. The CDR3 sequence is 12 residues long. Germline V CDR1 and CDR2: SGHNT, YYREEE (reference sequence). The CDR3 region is CASSARDSEAFF. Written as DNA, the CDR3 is TGTGCCAGCAGCGCCCGGGACTCTGAAGCTTTCTTT.

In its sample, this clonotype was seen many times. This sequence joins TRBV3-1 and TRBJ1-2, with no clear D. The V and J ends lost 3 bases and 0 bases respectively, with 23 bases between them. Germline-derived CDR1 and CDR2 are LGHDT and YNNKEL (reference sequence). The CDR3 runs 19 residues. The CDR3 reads CASSHPSWHTLGSNYGYTF. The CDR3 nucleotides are TGTGCCAGCAGCCATCCGTCGTGGCACACATTAGGCTCTAACTATGGCTACACCTTC.

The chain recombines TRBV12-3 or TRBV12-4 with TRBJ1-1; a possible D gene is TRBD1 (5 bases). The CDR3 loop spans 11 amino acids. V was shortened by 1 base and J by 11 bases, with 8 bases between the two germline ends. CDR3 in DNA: TGTGCCAGCAGTTTAGGGGGGAACGCTTTCTTT. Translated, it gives CASSLGGNAFF.

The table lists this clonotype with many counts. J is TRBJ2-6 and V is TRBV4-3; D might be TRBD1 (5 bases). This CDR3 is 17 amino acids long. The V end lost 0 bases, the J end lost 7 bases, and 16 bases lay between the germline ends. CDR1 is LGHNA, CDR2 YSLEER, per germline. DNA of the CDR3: TGCGCCAGCAGCCAAGAAGGGGTACGTCTGGGAGCCAACGTCCTGACTTTC. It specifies CASSQEGVRLGANVLTF.

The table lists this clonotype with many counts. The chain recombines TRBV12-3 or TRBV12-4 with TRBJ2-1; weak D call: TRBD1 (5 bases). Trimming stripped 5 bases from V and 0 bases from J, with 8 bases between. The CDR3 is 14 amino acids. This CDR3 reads CASSQGSSYNEQFF. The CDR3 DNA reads TGTGCCAGCAGTCAGGGTTCCTCCTACAATGAGCAGTTCTTC.

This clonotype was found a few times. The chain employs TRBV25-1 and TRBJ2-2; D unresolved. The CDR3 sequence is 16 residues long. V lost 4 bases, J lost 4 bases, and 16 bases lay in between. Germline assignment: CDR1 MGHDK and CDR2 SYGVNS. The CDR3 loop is CASSGYIARSTGELFF. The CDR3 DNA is TGTGCCAGCAGTGGTTACATAGCTCGGTCCACCGGGGAGCTGTTTTTT.